These 11 T cell receptor beta chains came from one sample sequenced in a study of blood T cell repertoires in COVID-19. Clones were sequenced by immunoSEQ multiplex PCR, and TCRdb holds only the in-frame ones, with some missing. Of roughly 440,000 clones listed, approximately 88% are singletons. Sequencing input: peripheral blood. These receptors were taken from a woman aged 45-65 years with COVID-19, enrolled during active disease.

The V call is TRBV2, the J call TRBJ2-2, with D uncertain. The germline V gene encodes CDR1 SNHLY and CDR2 FYNNEI. Trimming removed 0 bases from V and 6 bases from J, with 5 bases in between. The CDR3 covers 13 residues. This chain's CDR3 is CASSEARSGELFF. The CDR3 coding sequence is TGTGCCAGCAGTGAAGCGCGGTCCGGGGAGCTGTTTTTT.

This chain links TRBV19 with TRBJ2-7; TRBD2 agrees at 8 bases. This CDR3 spans 14 amino acids. Per germline, CDR1 LNHDA and CDR2 SQIVND (reference sequence). The V gene end was trimmed by 1 base and the J gene end by 4 bases; junction bases not matched to a gene: 3. DNA for the CDR3: TGTGCCAGTAGTATAGGCGGGGGGCTTTACGAGCAGTACTTC. Encoded protein: CASSIGGGLYEQYF.

V is TRBV11-1 and J is TRBJ1-2, with 8 bases fitting TRBD1. Per the germline V gene, CDR1 is SGHAT and CDR2 is FQDESV (reference sequence). This CDR3 contains 12 residues. J lost 7 bases, V lost 4 bases, and 2 bases had no gene match. CDR3 sequence reads: CASSSQGAGYTF. The CDR3 bases are TGTGCCAGCAGCTCCCAGGGGGCTGGCTACACCTTC.

The chain couples TRBV5-5 to TRBJ2-2; 7 bases line up with TRBD2. CDR3 length equals 14 residues. With V trimmed by 3 bases and J by 5 bases, 4 bases remained unmatched. Germline CDR1 is SGHKS and CDR2 is YYEKEE (reference sequence). The CDR3 DNA is TGTGCCAGCAGCTGGGACTATGATACCGGGGAGCTGTTTTTT. Encoded protein: CASSWDYDTGELFF.

The chain joins TRBV6-6 to TRBJ2-7; TRBD2 agrees at 15 bases. V dropped 5 bases and J dropped 1; count of bases not matched to a gene: 9. This CDR3 is 18 amino acids long. CDR1 is MNHNY and CDR2 is SVGAGI in the germline V gene (reference sequence). CDR3 amino acids: CASSPLGTSGGLSYEQYF. CDR3 sequence (DNA): TGTGCCAGCAGTCCCCTCGGGACTAGCGGGGGGCTATCCTACGAGCAGTACTTC.

The rearrangement joins TRBV12-3 or TRBV12-4 to TRBJ2-7; D unresolved. The CDR3 has 12 amino acids. Deletions cut 6 bases from V and 5 bases from J, with 11 bases between. In DNA form, the CDR3 reads TGTGCCAGCAGCCAGCTGCGGCACGAGCAGTACTTC. Protein sequence: CASSQLRHEQYF.

The V gene is TRBV19, the J gene TRBJ1-2, with TRBD1 as a possible D gene (6 bases). Germline lookup yields CDR1 LNHDA and CDR2 SQIVND (reference sequence). V lost 3 bases and J lost 4, with 18 bases in between. This CDR3 is built from 16 residues. Here the CDR3 DNA reads TGTGCCAGTAGTATCACCGCCGTACAGGGTATCTATGGCTACACCTTC. Translated: CASSITAVQGIYGYTF.

The chain joins TRBV7-2 to TRBJ1-3; TRBD1 agrees at 8 bases. Trimming cost V 3 bases and J 8 bases; bases outside gene matches: 3. The CDR3 spans 13 residues. From germline, CDR1 is SGHTA and CDR2 FQGNSA. CDR3 sequence: CASSFSQGDTIYF. CDR3 sequence (DNA): TGTGCCAGCAGCTTCTCACAGGGGGACACCATATATTTT.

CDR3 loop: CASSDGQGRDEKLFF. CDR3 coding DNA: TGTGCCAGCAGCGACGGGCAGGGAAGGGATGAAAAACTGTTTTTT. The rearrangement joins TRBV6-5 to TRBJ1-4; maybe TRBD1 (5 bases). Per germline, CDR1 MNHEY and CDR2 SVGAGI. V gave up 6 bases and J gave up 6 bases, with 17 bases separating them. The CDR3 covers 15 residues.

V is TRBV11-3 and J is TRBJ1-1; maybe TRBD1 (6 bases). Germline lookup yields CDR1 SGHNT and CDR2 YENEEA. The CDR3 is 12 amino acids. V lost 4 bases and J 9 bases, leaving 12 bases between the germline ends. CDR3 region: CASSYRGGQAFF. CDR3 coding DNA: TGTGCCAGCAGCTACCGGGGGGGCCAAGCTTTCTTT.

The chain employs TRBV30 and TRBJ1-3; D might be TRBD1 (5 bases). The CDR3 totals 17 residues. Germline CDR1 is GTSNPN and CDR2 is SVGIG (reference sequence). Trimming left V 1 base short and J 0 bases short, with 16 bases between. The CDR3: CAWSAPRLTVSGNTIYF. CDR3 coding DNA: TGTGCCTGGAGTGCCCCCAGGTTGACAGTCTCTGGAAACACCATATATTTT.